The present T cell receptor beta chain was sequenced within a study of CD8 T cells in ankylosing spondylitis. TCRdb recomputed calls from the 5' RACE reads with MiXCR, one row per CDR3 protein. This table has about 330,000 distinct CDR3 sequences, approximately 8% appearing once. Study-wide points: Ankylosing spondylitis blood appeared to carry a characteristic TCR beta motif of eight or nine highly homologous variants.

Details on this clonotype: Its antigen is unknown.

The CDR3 loop spans 14 amino acids. CDR1 is SGHVS, CDR2 FNYEAQ, per germline. Trimming took 7 bases from V and 5 from J; bases not matched to a gene: 10. The rearrangement joins TRBV7-6 to TRBJ2-7, with 8 bases lining up with TRBD1. Sequences were obtained from blood, either unsorted or a sorted T cell fraction (not recorded which). This TCR was recovered from a male donor with ankylosing spondylitis. CDR3 coding DNA: TGTGCCAGCACTCGGGTGACAGGGGTCGACGAGCAGTACTTC. Encoded protein: CASTRVTGVDEQYF.